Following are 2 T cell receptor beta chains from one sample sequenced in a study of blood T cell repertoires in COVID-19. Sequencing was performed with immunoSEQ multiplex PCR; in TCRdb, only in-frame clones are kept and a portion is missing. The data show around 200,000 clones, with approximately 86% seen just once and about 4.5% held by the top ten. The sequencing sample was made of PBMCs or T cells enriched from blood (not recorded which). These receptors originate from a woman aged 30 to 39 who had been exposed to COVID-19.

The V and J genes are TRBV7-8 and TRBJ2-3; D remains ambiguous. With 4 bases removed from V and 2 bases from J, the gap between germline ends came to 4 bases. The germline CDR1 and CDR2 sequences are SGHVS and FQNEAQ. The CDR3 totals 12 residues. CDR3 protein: CASSSYTDTQYF. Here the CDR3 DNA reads TGTGCCAGCAGCTCCTACACAGATACGCAGTATTTT.

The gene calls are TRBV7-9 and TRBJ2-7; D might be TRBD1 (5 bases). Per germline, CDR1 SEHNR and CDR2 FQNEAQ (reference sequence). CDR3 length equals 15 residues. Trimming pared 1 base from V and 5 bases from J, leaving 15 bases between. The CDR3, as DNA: TGTGCCAGCAGCTTAGGGCAGGGTCAAGACGACGAGCAGTACTTC. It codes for CASSLGQGQDDEQYF.